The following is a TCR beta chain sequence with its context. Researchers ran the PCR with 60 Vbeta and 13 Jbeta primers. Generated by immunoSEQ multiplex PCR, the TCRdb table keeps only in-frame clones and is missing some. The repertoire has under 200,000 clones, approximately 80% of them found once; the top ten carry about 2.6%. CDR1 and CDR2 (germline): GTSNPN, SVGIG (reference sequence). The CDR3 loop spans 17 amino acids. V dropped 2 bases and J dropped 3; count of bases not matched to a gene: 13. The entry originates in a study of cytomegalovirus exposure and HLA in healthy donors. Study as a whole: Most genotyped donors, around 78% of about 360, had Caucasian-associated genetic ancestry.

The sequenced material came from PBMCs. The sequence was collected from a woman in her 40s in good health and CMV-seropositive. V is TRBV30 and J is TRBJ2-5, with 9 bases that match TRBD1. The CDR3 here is CAWSLTGTGIAKETQYF. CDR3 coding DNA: TGTGCCTGGAGTCTTACCGGGACAGGGATTGCGAAAGAGACCCAGTACTTC.